One and the same sample provided the 11 T cell receptor beta chains below, sequenced in a study of blood T cell repertoires in COVID-19. Clones were read by immunoSEQ multiplex PCR, and TCRdb kept only the in-frame ones, dropping some. In the table there are roughly 200,000 clones, less than 90% of which are singletons. The sequenced sample consisted of PBMCs or T cells enriched from blood (not recorded which). These TCRs come from a woman between 50 and 59 years old in a cohort exposed to, infected with or recovered from COVID-19 (not recorded which).

This chain joins TRBV30 and TRBJ2-5; tentatively, D is TRBD1 (6 bases). The V gene lost 2 bases and the J gene lost 7 bases, with 11 bases spanning the gap. This CDR3 comprises 12 residues. Germline CDR1 GTSNPN, CDR2 SVGIG (reference sequence). For the CDR3, the DNA is TGTGCCTGGAGTCCCAGGGGCGCGACCCAGTACTTC. It encodes CAWSPRGATQYF.

The J gene is TRBJ2-2, the V gene TRBV5-1, with a possible D match to TRBD1 (6 bases). The length of the CDR3 is 15 residues. CDR1 is SGHRS, CDR2 YFSETQ, per germline. V was pared by 2 bases and J by 2 bases, with 10 bases between. The CDR3 bases are TGCGCCAGCAGCTTACAGGGTTTAAACACCGGGGAGCTGTTTTTT. Amino acids: CASSLQGLNTGELFF.

This sequence joins TRBV10-3 and TRBJ2-3; 13 bases map to TRBD2. The CDR3 contains 15 residues. The J segment lost 0 bases and the V segment lost 6 bases, leaving 0 bases of the junction unmatched. The V gene's germline CDR1 is ENHRY and CDR2 SYGVKD. The DNA for the CDR3 is TGTGCCATCAGGGGACTAGCGGGGAGCACAGATACGCAGTATTTT. Amino acids: CAIRGLAGSTDTQYF.

This chain connects TRBV9 to TRBJ1-1; perhaps TRBD1 as D (5 bases). CDR3 length equals 13 residues. Germline V CDR1 and CDR2: SGDLS, YYNGEE. The V end was cut by 4 bases, the J end by 1 base, with 8 bases between. The CDR3, as DNA: TGTGCCAGCAGCACACAGGAGAACACTGAAGCTTTCTTT. Translating gives CASSTQENTEAFF.

V usage is TRBV6-5 and J usage is TRBJ1-2; 7 nucleotides line up with TRBD1. V shed 7 bases and J 5 bases; nucleotides not matched to a gene: 13. CDR3 length: 15 residues. The germline V gene has CDR1 MNHEY and CDR2 SVGAGI. The CDR3 here is CASIGRDRSIYGYTF. The CDR3 nucleotides read TGTGCCAGCATCGGCCGGGACAGATCCATTTATGGCTACACCTTC.

The chain couples TRBV3-1 (or the pseudogene TRBV3-2) to TRBJ1-1, with a tentative D call TRBD1 (5 bases). The germline V gene has CDR1 LGHDT and CDR2 YNNKEL (reference sequence). Between the trimmed V and J ends, which lost 1 base and 4 bases, there was a span of 19 bases. The CDR3 sequence is 17 residues long. The CDR3 bases are TGTGCCAGCAGCCAAGCAAACCCGGATACAGGTTGCACTGAAGCTTTCTTT. This translates into CASSQANPDTGCTEAFF.

The chain links TRBV24-1 to TRBJ2-1; 7 bases agree with TRBD2. V shed 1 base and J 8 bases; nucleotides not matched to a gene: 7. Germline assignment: CDR1 KGHDR and CDR2 SFDVKD. This CDR3 has 15 residues. CDR3 bases: TGTGCCACCAGTGATTTTGGCGGGGGTGGATATGAGCAGTTCTTC. Its protein is CATSDFGGGGYEQFF.

The V and J genes are TRBV5-1 and TRBJ2-1, with D unclear. Germline V gene lookup returns CDR1 SGHRS and CDR2 YFSETQ. The CDR3 has 14 amino acids. Trimming took 1 base from V and 0 from J, leaving 5 bases between them. The DNA for the CDR3 is TGCGCCAGCAGCTTGTACAGCTCCTACAATGAGCAGTTCTTC. Encoded protein: CASSLYSSYNEQFF.

The rearrangement joins TRBV7-9 to TRBJ2-3, with a weak D call TRBD2 (5 bases). V lost 5 bases to trimming and J lost 2 bases, with 11 bases between them. Germline V CDR1 and CDR2: SEHNR, FQNEAQ (reference sequence). This CDR3 has 14 residues. CDR3 sequence (DNA): TGTGCCAGCAGCCGCGCGGGTGTCACAGATACGCAGTATTTT. Translated, it gives CASSRAGVTDTQYF.

The chain joins TRBV6-4 to TRBJ1-1, with D possibly matching TRBD1 (6 bases). The V end was cut by 0 bases, the J end by 9 bases, with 14 bases between. Germline lookup yields CDR1 MRHNA and CDR2 SNTAGT. The CDR3 consists of 14 residues. CDR3 bases: TGTGCCAGCAGTGACTCGGGGGCCTCCGGGAAAGCTTTCTTT. This gives the protein CASSDSGASGKAFF.

A single count supports this clone. The chain employs TRBV7-2 and TRBJ1-1; maybe TRBD1 (6 bases). Germline values: CDR1 SGHTA, CDR2 FQGNSA. The ends were cut back, 3 bases at V and 3 bases at J, with 23 bases in the middle. The CDR3 totals 18 residues. The CDR3 sequence: CASSLKFGQYEGDTEAFF. The CDR3 DNA is TGTGCCAGCAGCTTGAAGTTCGGCCAATATGAGGGGGACACTGAAGCTTTCTTT.